This entry lists 20 T cell receptor beta chains sequenced from one sample in a study of CD8 T cells in ankylosing spondylitis. TCRdb re-analysed the 5' RACE reads in MiXCR, keeping a single row per CDR3 protein. The table shows roughly 150,000 distinct CDR3 sequences, with around 6.6% occurring only once. The sample was blood, either unsorted or a sorted T cell fraction (not recorded which). These receptors were taken from a female donor with ankylosing spondylitis or in good health (not recorded which).

This clonotype came up once. The rearrangement links TRBV12-3 or TRBV12-4 to TRBJ2-4; 8 nucleotides line up with TRBD2. After removal of 5 bases from V and 5 bases from J, the junction contained 5 bases not matched to a gene. The CDR3 has 14 amino acids. The CDR3: CASSLTSGENIQYF. CDR3 nucleotides: TGTGCCAGCAGTCTCACTAGCGGAGAAAACATTCAGTACTTC.

This clonotype was detected ten times or more. The gene calls are TRBV5-1 and TRBJ1-1; D uncertain. Germline loops: CDR1 SGHRS, CDR2 YFSETQ. Trimming cost V 0 bases and J 0 bases, with 9 bases left between them. The CDR3 runs 15 residues. The CDR3 DNA follows: TGCGCCAGCAGCTTGGATCGTTCGGTGAACACTGAAGCTTTCTTT. Translated: CASSLDRSVNTEAFF. Based on the CDR3 plus reference TRBV5-1 and TRBJ1-1, the full variable domain is KAGVTQTPRYLIKTRGQQVTLSCSPISGHRSVSWYQQTPGQGLQFLFEYFSETQRNKGNFPGRFSGRQFSNSRSEMNVSTLELGDSALYLCASSLDRSVNTEAFFGQGTRLTVV.

This clonotype was detected many times. The gene calls are TRBV19 and TRBJ2-7; maybe TRBD1 (6 bases). This CDR3 comprises 15 residues. Deletions cut 1 base from V and 4 bases from J, with 14 bases between. The germline gives CDR1 LNHDA, CDR2 SQIVND (reference sequence). CDR3 DNA sequence: TGTGCCAGTAGTATAGGTCAGGGGCGTTCGTACGAGCAGTACTTC. Protein product: CASSIGQGRSYEQYF.

This clonotype was seen many times. The chain uses TRBV6-2 or TRBV6-3 and TRBJ2-3; 8 nucleotides line up with TRBD2. V trimming: 6 bases; J trimming: 2 bases; junction bases outside the gene matches: 10. Germline CDR1 and CDR2: MNHEY and SVGEGT. CDR3 length: 16 amino acids. CDR3 coding DNA: TGTGCCAGCAGAGAGCCGAGCGGGGGCACCACAGATACGCAGTATTTT. This translates into CASREPSGGTTDTQYF.

This clonotype was counted many times. This chain links TRBV24-1 with TRBJ2-3; D is perhaps TRBD2 (5 bases). The length of the CDR3 is 13 residues. Trimming removed 6 bases at V and 11 bases at J, with 17 bases between. Germline V CDR1 and CDR2: KGHDR, SFDVKD. For the CDR3, the DNA is TGTGCCACCAGTCTTCGGGCTTCCGAGGGGCAGTATTTT. It encodes CATSLRASEGQYF.

This clonotype was counted many times. The chain is built from TRBV27 and TRBJ1-4; tentatively, D is TRBD1 (5 bases). Germline-derived CDR1 and CDR2 are MNHEY and SMNVEV (reference sequence). The CDR3 totals 16 residues. Trimming removed 5 bases from V and 3 bases from J, with 16 bases in between. The CDR3 DNA sequence: TGTGCCAGCAGTCCTATTTCGGGGGATGCTAATGAAAAACTGTTTTTT. This encodes CASSPISGDANEKLFF.

This clonotype was seen at least ten times. The rearrangement joins TRBV12-3 or TRBV12-4 to TRBJ1-1; unclear D gene. The CDR3 contains 13 residues. Deletions cut 3 bases from V and 1 base from J, with 6 bases between. CDR3 bases: TGTGCCAGCAGTTTTTACACGAACACTGAAGCTTTCTTT. Amino acid sequence: CASSFYTNTEAFF.

This clonotype showed up many times. The gene calls are TRBV29-1 and TRBJ1-1; possibly TRBD1 for D (5 bases). Trimming left V 2 bases short and J 1 base short, with 11 bases between. This CDR3 region has 14 residues. The germline V gene encodes CDR1 SQVTM and CDR2 ANQGSEA. The CDR3 DNA reads as TGCAGCGTTGAAAATGCAGGGCGGAACACTGAAGCTTTCTTT. Protein sequence: CSVENAGRNTEAFF.

This clonotype has ten or more counts. The chain recombines TRBV30 with TRBJ2-3; D ambiguous. Germline CDR1 GTSNPN, CDR2 SVGIG (reference sequence). The CDR3 has 13 amino acids. The ends were cut back, 0 bases at V and 2 bases at J, with 6 bases in the middle. The CDR3 here is CAWSVHLTDTQYF. The CDR3 bases are TGTGCCTGGAGTGTACACCTCACAGATACGCAGTATTTT.

The table lists this clonotype with many counts. V and J are TRBV4-3 and TRBJ1-1; 11 bases line up with TRBD1. Per the germline V gene, CDR1 is LGHNA and CDR2 is YSLEER. The CDR3 sequence is 18 residues long. Trimming cost V 3 bases and J 1 base; bases outside gene matches: 10. This CDR3 reads CASSQDLQGTGGNTEAFF. The CDR3 coding sequence is TGCGCCAGCAGCCAGGACCTTCAGGGGACAGGGGGGAACACTGAAGCTTTCTTT.

This clonotype has a count of ten or more. V gene TRBV15 combines with J gene TRBJ2-2, with TRBD1 matching 7 bases. The germline CDR1 and CDR2 sequences are LNHNV and YYDKDF (reference sequence). The J segment lost 0 bases and the V segment lost 3 bases, leaving 7 bases of the junction unmatched. CDR3 length: 17 residues. Here the CDR3 reads CATSRYRQGTNTGELFF. In DNA form, the CDR3 reads TGTGCCACCAGCAGGTATAGACAGGGCACGAACACCGGGGAGCTGTTTTTT. Combining the CDR3 with reference TRBV15 and TRBJ2-2 gives the whole variable domain DAMVIQNPRYQVTQFGKPVTLSCSQTLNHNVMYWYQQKSSQAPKLLFHYYDKDFNNEADTPDNFQSRRPNTSFCFLDIRSPGLGDTAMYLCATSRYRQGTNTGELFFGEGSRLTVL.

The chain joins TRBV7-2 to TRBJ1-6; TRBD1 aligns across 7 bases. This CDR3 has 14 amino acids. Germline assignment: CDR1 SGHTA and CDR2 FQGNSA. V trimming: 5 bases; J trimming: 9 bases; junction bases outside the gene matches: 7. The CDR3 sequence: CASSGDRAGSPLHF. CDR3 coding DNA: TGTGCCAGCAGCGGAGACAGGGCGGGTTCACCCCTCCACTTT.

This clonotype was recorded at least ten times. The chain joins TRBV5-5 to TRBJ2-1; 9 positions agree with TRBD2. CDR3 length: 15 amino acids. With V trimmed by 1 base and J by 10 bases, 9 bases remained unmatched. CDR1 is SGHKS, CDR2 YYEKEE, per germline (reference sequence). CDR3 residues: CASSLLGGGVNEQFF. In nucleotides, the CDR3 is TGTGCCAGCAGCTTGTTAGGCGGGGGGGTGAACGAGCAGTTCTTC.

The chain couples TRBV12-3 or TRBV12-4 to TRBJ2-7, with D unclear. V gave up 1 base and J gave up 0 bases, with 7 bases separating them. The CDR3 runs to 14 residues. The CDR3 coding sequence is TGTGCCAGCAGTTTAGAGTCTCCCTCCTACGAGCAGTACTTC. This translates into CASSLESPSYEQYF.

This clonotype was detected ten times or more. V and J are TRBV5-6 and TRBJ2-1, with D possibly being TRBD2 (5 bases). Trimming removed 2 bases from V and 7 bases from J, with 16 bases in between. Germline loops: CDR1 SGHDT, CDR2 YYEEEE. This CDR3 is 15 amino acids long. CDR3 DNA: TGTGCCAGCAGCTTAACGGCGGGCCTCGTAAATGAGCAGTTCTTC. It yields the protein CASSLTAGLVNEQFF.

For this clonotype: Possible read error: a much larger clone is one base away. The chain combines TRBV30 with TRBJ2-7; weak D call: TRBD1 (6 bases). Germline V CDR1 and CDR2: GTSNPN, SVGIG (reference sequence). The CDR3 sequence is 12 residues long. The CDR3 DNA reads TGTACCTGGGCCCAGGGGTTCCACGAGCAGTACTTC. The encoded protein is CTWAQGFHEQYF.

The sample holds many counts of this clonotype. The chain joins TRBV7-8 to TRBJ2-6; D not certain. V was cut by 0 bases and J by 0 bases, with 6 bases left in between. Looked up from germline, CDR1 is SGHVS and CDR2 is FQNEAQ. This CDR3 contains 16 residues. DNA for the CDR3: TGTGCCAGCAGCTTAGCGGGTACCTCTGGGGCCAACGTCCTGACTTTC. Translation: CASSLAGTSGANVLTF.

This clonotype came up many times. The rearrangement uses TRBV11-2 and TRBJ2-3, with D possibly matching TRBD1 (6 bases). There are 14 residues in the CDR3. Trimming shortened V by 5 bases and J by 6 bases, and 15 bases separated the two germline ends. The germline V gene encodes CDR1 SGHAT and CDR2 FQNNGV. The DNA of the CDR3 is TGTGCCAGCAGCGAAGGGGGTCTATTTGATACGCAGTATTTT. It specifies CASSEGGLFDTQYF.

This clonotype was counted at least ten times. The V gene is TRBV18, the J gene TRBJ2-1; D unclear. The V end was cut by 6 bases, the J end by 4 bases, with 16 bases between. The germline V gene encodes CDR1 KGHSH and CDR2 LQKENI. The CDR3 has 15 amino acids. The CDR3 sequence is CASSETKGRYNEQFF. The CDR3, as DNA: TGTGCCAGCTCGGAGACGAAGGGAAGATACAATGAGCAGTTCTTC. The full variable domain, its missing parts supplied by reference TRBV18 and TRBJ2-1, is NAGVMQNPRHLVRRRGQEARLRCSPMKGHSHVYWYRQLPEEGLKFMVYLQKENIIDESGMPKERFSAEFPKEGPSILRIQQVVRGDSAAYFCASSETKGRYNEQFFGPGTRLTVL.

This clonotype was seen repeatedly, ten times or more. J is TRBJ1-5 and V is TRBV7-8; maybe TRBD1 (5 bases). The length of the CDR3 is 15 residues. V lost 3 bases and J 0 bases, leaving 9 bases between the germline ends. CDR1 is SGHVS and CDR2 is FQNEAQ in the germline V gene. CDR3 nucleotides: TGTGCCAGCAGCTTGGGACGGATTAGCAATCAGCCCCAGCATTTT. Residues: CASSLGRISNQPQHF.